Listed here is a single T cell receptor beta chain. Its specificity is unknown. The sample holds other DNA sequences that translate to the same CDR3. These data are taken from a study of shared clonotypes between healthy human individuals. Background on the study: CD4 naive cells filled three plates per donor, CD4 memory three, CD8 naive two and CD8 memory one. Study-wide points: Enrolling few donors narrowed the genetic and exposure-history diversity that was represented.

Deletions cut 3 bases from V and 6 bases from J, with 6 bases between. This CDR3 is 12 amino acids long. Germline V gene sequence: CDR1 SGHTA, CDR2 FQGNSA. Deep-level running was used for the assay. Measured with immunoSEQ multiplex PCR; TCRdb has only the in-frame clones, and not every one. The sample has over 1.5 million clones; nearly 99% are singletons. J is TRBJ1-5 and V is TRBV7-2, with D hard to call. The sample taken for sequencing was naive CD4+ T cells sorted from blood. Subset given: CD45RA+ positively selected. The receptor comes from a young man in good health. CDR3 region: CASSLDSQPQHF. CDR3 coding DNA: TGTGCCAGCAGCTTGGATTCTCAGCCCCAGCATTTT.